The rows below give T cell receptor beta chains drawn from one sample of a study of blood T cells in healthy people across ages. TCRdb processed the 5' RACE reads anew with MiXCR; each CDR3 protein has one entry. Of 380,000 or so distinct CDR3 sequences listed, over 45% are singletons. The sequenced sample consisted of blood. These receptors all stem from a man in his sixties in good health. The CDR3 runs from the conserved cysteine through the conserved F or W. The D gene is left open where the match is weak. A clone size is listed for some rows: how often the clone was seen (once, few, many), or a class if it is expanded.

CASSPNRRSEQFF TGTGCCAGCAGCCCAAACCGAAGGAGTGAGCAGTTCTTC TRBJ2-1 TRBV7-2 13 - -
CAWSPSYEQYF TGTGCCTGGAGCCCCTCCTACGAGCAGTACTTC TRBJ2-7 TRBV30 11 - once
CAIRTSGGNEQYF TGTGCCATCAGGACTAGCGGGGGGAACGAGCAGTACTTC TRBJ2-7 TRBV6-5 13 TRBD2 -
CASSDRGPVRGEKLFF TGTGCCAGCAGTGACCGAGGCCCCGTCCGAGGGGAAAAACTGTTTTTT TRBJ1-4 TRBV2 16 - -
CASSVDLTDTQYF TGTGCCAGCAGCGTAGACCTCACAGATACGCAGTATTTT TRBJ2-3 TRBV7-2 13 - many
CAISATGRDTQYF TGTGCCATCAGTGCAACGGGAAGGGATACGCAGTATTTT TRBJ2-3 TRBV10-3 13 - -
CASSLEGGGWERYF TGTGCCAGCAGCTTAGAGGGCGGGGGATGGGAACGGTACTTC TRBJ2-4 TRBV5-5 14 TRBD2 -
CASGINSPLHF TGTGCCAGCGGTATTAATTCACCCCTCCACTTT TRBJ1-6 TRBV7-3 11 - many
CASSQDPGRGRTDTQYF TGCGCCAGCAGCCAAGATCCGGGCAGGGGTAGGACAGATACGCAGTATTTT TRBJ2-3 TRBV4-1 17 - few
CASSLAGLPYNEQFF TGTGCCAGCAGCTTAGCGGGACTGCCTTACAATGAGCAGTTCTTC TRBJ2-1 TRBV7-2 15 - few
CASSQEGVKNIQYF TGCGCCAGCAGCCAAGAGGGGGTGAAAAACATTCAGTACTTC TRBJ2-4 TRBV4-3 14 - few
CASSWGDVSSYNEQFF TGTGCCAGCAGTTGGGGCGATGTAAGCTCCTACAATGAGCAGTTCTTC TRBJ2-1 TRBV2 16 - -
CASSEPTSGRGTDTQYF TGTGCCAGCAGTGAACCGACTAGCGGGAGGGGAACAGATACGCAGTATTTT TRBJ2-3 TRBV25-1 17 TRBD2 once
CAISERPGGNIQYF TGTGCCATCAGTGAGCGTCCGGGGGGGAACATTCAGTACTTC TRBJ2-4 TRBV10-3 14 TRBD2 once
CASSLVQGRYNEQFF TGTGCCAGCAGCTTAGTGCAGGGGCGATACAATGAGCAGTTCTTC TRBJ2-1 TRBV7-2 15 - few
CSARGRETTDTQYF TGCAGTGCTAGAGGACGCGAGACCACAGATACGCAGTATTTT TRBJ2-3 TRBV20-1 14 - few
CASSPSVGRLNEQYF TGTGCCAGCAGTCCCTCCGTGGGGCGGTTAAACGAGCAGTACTTC TRBJ2-7 TRBV6-6 15 - -
CASSQESRGREQFF TGTGCCAGCAGCCAAGAAAGTCGGGGGCGGGAGCAGTTCTTC TRBJ2-1 TRBV4-2 14 - -
CSALTGQVTETQYF TGCAGTGCTCTAACGGGACAAGTAACGGAGACCCAGTACTTC TRBJ2-5 TRBV20-1 14 - -
CASSLGSGGKAKNIQYF TGCGCCAGCAGCTTGGGATCAGGGGGGAAGGCCAAAAACATTCAGTACTTC TRBJ2-4 TRBV5-1 17 - few
CATSRDAGVPEAFF TGTGCCACCAGCAGAGATGCCGGGGTCCCCGAAGCTTTCTTT TRBJ1-1 TRBV15 14 - -
CASSLGSSRYNEQFF TGTGCCAGCAGCTTAGGTAGTAGCCGTTACAATGAGCAGTTCTTC TRBJ2-1 TRBV7-2 15 - -
CASSRDRSGQGELFF TGTGCCAGCAGCCGTGACAGAAGTGGTCAGGGGGAGCTGTTTTTT TRBJ2-2 TRBV7-3 15 - -
CAITARPRETQYF TGTGCCATCACGGCGAGACCTAGAGAGACCCAGTACTTC TRBJ2-5 TRBV10-3 13 - few
CASLRTVPYEQYF TGTGCCAGCTTACGGACAGTCCCCTACGAGCAGTACTTC TRBJ2-7 TRBV28 13 - -
CASRIAGTGTYEQYF TGTGCCAGCAGAATCGCCGGGACAGGGACCTACGAGCAGTACTTC TRBJ2-7 TRBV11-2 15 TRBD1 -
CASSPRTGGGQPQHF TGTGCCAGCTCACCCCGGACAGGGGGTGGCCAGCCCCAGCATTTT TRBJ1-5 TRBV18 15 TRBD1 -
CASSHGTSGLSYEQYF TGCGCCAGCAGCCATGGGACTAGCGGGCTCTCCTACGAGCAGTACTTC TRBJ2-7 TRBV5-1 16 TRBD2 -
CASSSSSYNEQFF TGTGCCAGCAGCTCGAGCTCCTACAATGAGCAGTTCTTC TRBJ2-1 TRBV7-2 13 - many
CASSLGQGAYNSPLHF TGTGCCAGCAGCTTAGGACAGGGTGCTTACAATTCACCCCTCCACTTT TRBJ1-6 TRBV9 16 TRBD1 -
CASSSSGTQGEQYF TGTGCCAGCAGCTCATCCGGGACTCAAGGGGAGCAGTACTTC TRBJ2-7 TRBV7-9 14 - -